The clone carrying this T cell receptor (beta chain) has only one observation. The record originates from a study of blood T cell repertoires in COVID-19. Using immunoSEQ multiplex PCR, the repertoire was profiled, and TCRdb retains in-frame clones only, with some absent. The sample consists of roughly 180,000 clones, roughly three quarters of them appearing once. The receptor was isolated from a woman between 45 and 65 years old with active or convalescent COVID-19. The sample taken for sequencing was peripheral blood.

The CDR3 DNA reads as TGTGCCAGCAGCACAGGACCGGCTGAAAAACTGTTTTTT. As protein: CASSTGPAEKLFF. The chain combines TRBV6-5 with TRBJ1-4, with TRBD1 as a possible D gene (5 bases). The CDR3 is 13 residues long. Per the germline V gene, CDR1 is MNHEY and CDR2 is SVGAGI. V was shortened by 6 bases and J by 7 bases, with 12 bases between the two germline ends.